These 5 T cell receptor beta chains came from one sample sequenced in a study of T cells in Graves' hyperthyroidism and ophthalmopathy. RNA transcripts gave rise to amplified TCR beta CDR3 regions. The TCR CDR3 was amplified in a first-round RT-PCR using the HTBI primer set. TCRdb reprocessed the multiplex PCR reads with MiXCR, giving one entry per CDR3 protein. The sample contains roughly 300,000 distinct CDR3 sequences, 15% to 20% of which appear only once. The sample was blood. The receptors were sampled from a woman aged 45 to 65 with Graves' hyperthyroidism.

This clonotype appeared a few times. This may come from a read error, since a much larger clone is one base off. This chain joins TRBV2 and TRBJ2-3; no firm D call. CDR3 length: 15 amino acids. The V gene's germline CDR1 is SNHLY and CDR2 FYNNEI. Trimming stripped 4 bases from V and 6 bases from J, with 17 bases between. This CDR3 reads CASSAEVGWSDTQYF. CDR3 nucleotides: TGTGCCAGCAGTGCGGAAGTGGGGTGGAGTGATACGCAGTATTTT.

The CDR3 loop reads CASSLLRGDFSEQYV. CDR3 nucleotides: TGTGCCAGCAGCTTACTCCGGGGGGATTTCTCCGAGCAGTACGTC. The V gene is TRBV7-6, the J gene TRBJ2-7; 7 nucleotides line up with TRBD2. V shed 2 bases, J shed 6 bases, and the junction held 10 bases outside the gene matches. The germline gives CDR1 SGHVS, CDR2 FNYEAQ. The CDR3 length is 15 residues.

The chain is built from TRBV6-1 and TRBJ2-1; TRBD2 matches at 12 bases. There are 15 residues in the CDR3. The junction had 4 bases not matched to a gene; V was cut back by 5 bases and J by 5 bases. CDR1 and CDR2 from the germline V gene are MNHNS and SASEGT. Here the CDR3 DNA reads TGTGCCAGCAGTTTCCTAGCGGGGGGGGACAATGAGCAGTTCTTC. This codes for CASSFLAGGDNEQFF.

This clonotype appeared many times. Mismatch with germline at one junction end may stem from a read error. The V call is TRBV12-3 or TRBV12-4, the J call TRBJ2-3, with D perhaps matching TRBD2 (7 bases). The CDR3 length is 13 residues. This chain's CDR3 is CASSPGGADTQYF. The CDR3 nucleotides read TGCGCCAGCAGCCCGGGGGGCGCAGATACGCAGTATTTT.

The gene calls are TRBV20-1 and TRBJ2-4; D perhaps matches TRBD1 (6 bases). This CDR3 contains 14 residues. Trimming left V 1 base short and J 5 bases short, with 12 bases between. Germline V gene sequence: CDR1 DFQATT, CDR2 SNEGSKA (reference sequence). The CDR3 bases are TGCAGTGCTAGAGGAGGGGGTGTGGAAAACATTCAGTACTTC. As protein: CSARGGGVENIQYF.